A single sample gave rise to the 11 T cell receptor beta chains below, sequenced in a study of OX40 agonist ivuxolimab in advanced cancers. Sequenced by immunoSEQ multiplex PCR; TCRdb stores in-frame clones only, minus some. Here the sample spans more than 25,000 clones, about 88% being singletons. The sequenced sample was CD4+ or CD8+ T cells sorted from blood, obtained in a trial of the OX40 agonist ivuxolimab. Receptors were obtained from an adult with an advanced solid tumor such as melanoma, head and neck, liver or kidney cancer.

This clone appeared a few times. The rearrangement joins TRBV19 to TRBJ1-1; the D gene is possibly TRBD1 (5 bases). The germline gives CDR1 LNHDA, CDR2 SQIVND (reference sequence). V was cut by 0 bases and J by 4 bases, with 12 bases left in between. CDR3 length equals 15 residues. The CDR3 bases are TGTGCCAGTAGTATAGACCCCCGCGGGGGCACTGAAGCTTTCTTT. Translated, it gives CASSIDPRGGTEAFF.

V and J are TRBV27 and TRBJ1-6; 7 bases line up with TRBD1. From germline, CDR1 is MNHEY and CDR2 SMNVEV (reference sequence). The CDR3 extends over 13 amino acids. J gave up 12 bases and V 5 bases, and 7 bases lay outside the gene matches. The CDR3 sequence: CASSGTVLKPLHF. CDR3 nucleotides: TGTGCCAGCAGTGGGACAGTCCTCAAACCCCTCCACTTT.

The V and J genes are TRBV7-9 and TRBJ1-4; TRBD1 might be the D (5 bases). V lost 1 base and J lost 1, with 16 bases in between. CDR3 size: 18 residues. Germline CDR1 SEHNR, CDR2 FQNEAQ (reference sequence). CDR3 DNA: TGTGCCAGCAGCTTAGTGGAAGGGGTGCTTCTAACTAATGAAAAACTGTTTTTT. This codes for CASSLVEGVLLTNEKLFF.

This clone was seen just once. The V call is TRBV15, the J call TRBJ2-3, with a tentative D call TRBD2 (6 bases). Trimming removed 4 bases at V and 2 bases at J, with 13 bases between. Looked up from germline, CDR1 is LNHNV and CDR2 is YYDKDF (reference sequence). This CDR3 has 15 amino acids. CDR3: CATSTGGRVTDTQYF. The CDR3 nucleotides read TGTGCCACCAGCACCGGAGGGCGGGTCACAGATACGCAGTATTTT. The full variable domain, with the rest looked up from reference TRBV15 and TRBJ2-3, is DAMVIQNPRYQVTQFGKPVTLSCSQTLNHNVMYWYQQKSSQAPKLLFHYYDKDFNNEADTPDNFQSRRPNTSFCFLDIRSPGLGDTAMYLCATSTGGRVTDTQYFGPGTRLTVL.

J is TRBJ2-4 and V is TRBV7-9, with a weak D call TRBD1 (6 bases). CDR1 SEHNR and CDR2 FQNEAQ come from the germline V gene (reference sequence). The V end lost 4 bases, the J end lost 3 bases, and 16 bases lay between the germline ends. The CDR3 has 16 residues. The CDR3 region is CASSSPRDNSKNIQYF. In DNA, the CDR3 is TGTGCCAGCAGCTCCCCCCGGGACAACAGCAAAAACATTCAGTACTTC.

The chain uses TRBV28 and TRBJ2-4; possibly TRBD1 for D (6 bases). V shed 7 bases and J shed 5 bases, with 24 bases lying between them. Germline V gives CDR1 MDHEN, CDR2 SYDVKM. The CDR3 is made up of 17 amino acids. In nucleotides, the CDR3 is TGTGCCAGCACCCTCTCGCCTGCGGACAGTTCTCAAAACATTCAGTACTTC. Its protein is CASTLSPADSSQNIQYF.

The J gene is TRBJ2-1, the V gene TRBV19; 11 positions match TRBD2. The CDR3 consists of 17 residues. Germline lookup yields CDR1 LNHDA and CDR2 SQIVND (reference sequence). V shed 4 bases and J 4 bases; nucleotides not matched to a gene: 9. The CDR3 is CASSTSLAGAIYNEQFF. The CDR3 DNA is TGTGCCAGTAGTACATCACTAGCGGGAGCTATTTACAATGAGCAGTTCTTC.

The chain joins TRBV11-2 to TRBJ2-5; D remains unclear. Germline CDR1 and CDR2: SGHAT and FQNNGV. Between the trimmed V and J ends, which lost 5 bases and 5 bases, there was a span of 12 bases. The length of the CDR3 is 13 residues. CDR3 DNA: TGTGCCAGCAGCCTACCTGGATGGGAGACCCAGTACTTC. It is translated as CASSLPGWETQYF. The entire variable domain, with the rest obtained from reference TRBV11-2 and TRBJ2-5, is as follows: EAGVAQSPRYKIIEKRQSVAFWCNPISGHATLYWYQQILGQGPKLLIQFQNNGVVDDSQLPKDRFSAERLKGVDSTLKIQPAKLEDSAVYLCASSLPGWETQYFGPGTRLLVL.

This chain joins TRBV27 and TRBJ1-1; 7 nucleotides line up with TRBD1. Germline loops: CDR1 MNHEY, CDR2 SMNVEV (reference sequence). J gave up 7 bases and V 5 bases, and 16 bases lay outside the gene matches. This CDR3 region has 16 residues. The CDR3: CASSTPSRTGDFEAFF. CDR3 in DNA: TGTGCCAGCAGTACTCCGAGCAGGACAGGCGACTTTGAAGCTTTCTTT.

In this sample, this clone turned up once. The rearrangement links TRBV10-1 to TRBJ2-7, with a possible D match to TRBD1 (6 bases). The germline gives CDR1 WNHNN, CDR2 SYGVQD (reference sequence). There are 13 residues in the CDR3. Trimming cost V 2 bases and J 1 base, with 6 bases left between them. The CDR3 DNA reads TGCGCCAGCAGTGAGGGACAGTCCTACGAGCAGTACTTC. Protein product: CASSEGQSYEQYF.

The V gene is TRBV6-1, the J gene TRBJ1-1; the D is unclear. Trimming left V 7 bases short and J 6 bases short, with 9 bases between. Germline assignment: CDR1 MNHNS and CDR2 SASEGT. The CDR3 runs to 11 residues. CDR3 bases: TGTGCCAGCATCAAGTCTCCTGAAGCTTTCTTT. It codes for CASIKSPEAFF.